This TCR beta chain was sequenced during a study of blood T cell repertoires in COVID-19. The data were produced by immunoSEQ multiplex PCR, yet TCRdb's version contains in-frame clones alone and is incomplete. This table holds some 200,000 clones, roughly 76% found once. This CDR3 has 15 residues. Germline V gives CDR1 GTSNPN, CDR2 SVGIG (reference sequence). V lost 3 bases and J lost 1, with 15 bases in between. The TCR comes from a woman aged 40 to 50 with COVID-19, enrolled during active disease. Sequenced material: peripheral blood. The chain joins TRBV30 to TRBJ1-1; weak D call: TRBD1 (6 bases). This chain's CDR3 is CAWRKLQTGNTEAFF. DNA of the CDR3: TGTGCCTGGAGAAAACTACAGACAGGGAACACTGAAGCTTTCTTT.